This record looks at one T cell receptor beta chain sequence and its context. The entry originates in a study of blood T cell repertoires in COVID-19. Whole-study context: Samples of COVID-19 (acute and convalescent) were obtained from the United States, Italy and Spain. PBMCs, B-cell-depleted T cells, or T cells were the source of the cDNA or gDNA that made up the material.

With V trimmed by 8 bases and J by 5 bases, 9 bases remained unmatched. The germline gives CDR1 KGHSH, CDR2 LQKENI. The CDR3 sequence is 15 residues long. Generated by immunoSEQ multiplex PCR, the TCRdb table keeps only in-frame clones and is missing some. The sample holds 140,000 to 150,000 clones, 81% seen once. Sequencing input: peripheral blood. The V gene is TRBV18, the J gene TRBJ2-5, with 12 bases fitting TRBD2. The TCR was taken from a human donor in a cohort sampled during active COVID-19. The CDR3 bases are TGTGCCAGCACGGCGGGACTAGCGGGCTCCGAGACCCAGTACTTC. Translated, it gives CASTAGLAGSETQYF.